Sequencing of this T cell receptor beta chain was carried out in a study of long-term antiretroviral therapy in people with HIV. Assay version v3.0 of immunoSEQ was used, and it was run at survey level. Sequenced by immunoSEQ multiplex PCR; TCRdb stores in-frame clones only, minus some. The table lists tens of thousands of clones, 76% of them singletons. This clone is a singleton in its sample. The clonotype comes from a woman aged 40 to 55 with HIV. The material sequenced was unsorted PBMCs, taken 1.1 years before starting antiretroviral therapy.

This chain's CDR3 is CASSARGDYGYTF. CDR3 bases: TGTGCCAGCAGCGCCCGGGGGGATTATGGCTACACCTTC. The rearrangement joins TRBV11-2 to TRBJ1-2; D is perhaps TRBD1 (5 bases). This CDR3 region has 13 residues. Per the germline V gene, CDR1 is SGHAT and CDR2 is FQNNGV. V lost 5 bases, J lost 5 bases, and 12 bases lay in between.